This T cell receptor (beta chain) was found in a study of blood T cells in healthy people across ages. A second 7 to 11 cycle PCR used barcoded and J-beta primers. TCRdb recomputed calls from the 5' RACE reads with MiXCR, one row per CDR3 protein. The sample yields about 1.4 million distinct CDR3 sequences, around 59% seen once. The sequence was collected from a man between 18 and 29 years old in good health. The sequencing sample was made of blood.

The CDR3 is CASSQEWLGSTDTQYF. DNA of the CDR3: TGTGCCAGCAGCCAAGAATGGCTGGGGAGCACAGATACGCAGTATTTT. The chain recombines TRBV4-2 with TRBJ2-3, with unresolved D. V shed 0 bases and J shed 0 bases, with 10 bases lying between them. This CDR3 is 16 amino acids long. CDR1 LGHNA and CDR2 YNFKEQ come from the germline V gene.